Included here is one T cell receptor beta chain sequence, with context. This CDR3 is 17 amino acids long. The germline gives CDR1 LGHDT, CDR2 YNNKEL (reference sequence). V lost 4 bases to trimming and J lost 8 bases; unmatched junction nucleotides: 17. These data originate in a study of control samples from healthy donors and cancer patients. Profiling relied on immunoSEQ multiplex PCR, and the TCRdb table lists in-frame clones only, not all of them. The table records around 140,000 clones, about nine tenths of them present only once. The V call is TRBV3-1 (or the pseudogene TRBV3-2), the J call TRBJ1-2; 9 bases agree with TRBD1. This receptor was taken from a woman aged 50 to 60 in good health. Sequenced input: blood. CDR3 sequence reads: CASSPIPGQGSFSGYTF. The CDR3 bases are TGTGCCAGCAGCCCCATCCCGGGACAGGGAAGTTTTTCGGGCTACACCTTC.